The present entry profiles one T cell receptor beta chain with its context. The record originates from a study of cytomegalovirus exposure and HLA in healthy donors. In the PCR, 60 Vbeta and 13 Jbeta primers were used. The protocol was immunoSEQ multiplex PCR, while the TCRdb copy is restricted to in-frame clones and leaves out a portion. The table lists fewer than 150,000 clones, over 75% of them singletons. The V gene lost 8 bases and the J gene lost 8 bases, with 15 bases spanning the gap. CDR3 length: 13 residues. Germline V lookup: CDR1 MDHEN, CDR2 SYDVKM. Sample: PBMCs. The sequence came from a male donor in good health and CMV-seronegative. The chain links TRBV28 to TRBJ1-4; D is ambiguous. The CDR3 sequence: CASQTGFREKLFF. CDR3 DNA: TGTGCCAGCCAAACGGGGTTTAGGGAAAAACTGTTTTTT. Using reference TRBV28 and TRBJ1-4 for the parts outside the CDR3, the full variable domain is DVKVTQSSRYLVKRTGEKVFLECVQDMDHENMFWYRQDPGLGLRLIYFSYDVKMKEKGDIPEGYSVSREKKERFSLILESASTNQTSMYLCASQTGFREKLFFGSGTQLSVL.